The 22 T cell receptor beta chains below come from one sample, sequenced in a study of blood T cell repertoires in COVID-19. Generated by immunoSEQ multiplex PCR, the TCRdb table keeps only in-frame clones and is missing some. The sample includes about 330,000 clones, 86% of them seen just once. Specimen: peripheral blood. The receptors here all came from a woman aged 45-65 years with acute or convalescent COVID-19.

Here the CDR3 DNA reads TGTGCCAGCAGGCGGACAGGAACCTACGAGCAGTACTTC. Translation gives CASRRTGTYEQYF. The chain employs TRBV6-5 and TRBJ2-7; 7 bases fit TRBD1. Germline-derived CDR1 and CDR2 are MNHEY and SVGAGI. The V segment lost 6 bases and the J segment 2 bases; nucleotides outside the gene matches: 4. The CDR3 runs to 13 residues.

The CDR3 loop reads CASSRDRGLGSPLHF. As DNA, the CDR3 is TGTGCCAGCAGCCGGGACAGGGGGCTCGGTTCACCCCTCCACTTT. The V gene is TRBV14, the J gene TRBJ1-6; 12 bases map to TRBD1. Trimming at V came to 4 bases and at J to 9 bases, leaving 4 bases not matched to a gene. The CDR3 sequence is 15 residues long. Germline-derived CDR1 and CDR2 are SGHDN and FVKESK.

The chain couples TRBV6-2 or TRBV6-3 to TRBJ2-1; 8 bases match TRBD2. With V trimmed by 6 bases and J by 0 bases, 13 bases remained unmatched. Germline CDR1 is MNHEY and CDR2 is SVGEGT. This CDR3 is 18 amino acids long. This chain's CDR3 is CASSPLPGTSHSYNEQFF. In DNA form, the CDR3 reads TGTGCCAGCAGCCCCCTTCCCGGGACTAGTCACTCCTACAATGAGCAGTTCTTC.

This clone was observed once. V and J are TRBV7-9 and TRBJ1-2, with D possibly being TRBD1 (5 bases). CDR1 and CDR2 from the germline V gene are SEHNR and FQNEAQ (reference sequence). CDR3 length equals 17 residues. V was clipped by 1 base and J by 9 bases, with 24 bases between them. DNA of the CDR3: TGTGCCAGCAGCTTAGGGGGCAGCACCGTATCCAGAGATTGCTACACCTTC. Its translation is CASSLGGSTVSRDCYTF.

V and J are TRBV18 and TRBJ2-3; the match to TRBD1 covers 8 bases. The V and J ends lost 2 bases and 1 base, in that order; junction bases with no gene match: 2. In germline, CDR1 is KGHSH, CDR2 LQKENI. The length of the CDR3 is 15 residues. CDR3: CASSPSRGRTDTQYF. CDR3 coding DNA: TGTGCCAGCTCACCAAGCAGGGGGCGCACAGATACGCAGTATTTT.

The rearrangement links TRBV27 to TRBJ1-6; D uncertain. The germline gives CDR1 MNHEY, CDR2 SMNVEV (reference sequence). Between the trimmed V and J ends, which lost 7 bases and 7 bases, there was a span of 11 bases. The CDR3 is 13 amino acids. CDR3 sequence reads: CASNNQENSPLHF. The CDR3 DNA reads as TGTGCCAGCAACAACCAGGAAAATTCACCCCTCCACTTT.

The rearrangement links TRBV29-1 to TRBJ2-1; 7 positions agree with TRBD2. The CDR3 is made up of 15 amino acids. The trim removed 6 bases at V and 0 bases at J, leaving 8 bases unmatched. CDR1 is SQVTM and CDR2 is ANQGSEA in the germline V gene. CDR3 sequence reads: CSVSLAESSYNEQFF. The CDR3 DNA reads TGCAGCGTATCCCTAGCGGAGAGCTCCTACAATGAGCAGTTCTTC.

CDR3 amino acids: CAWRQGATYGYTF. CDR3 in DNA: TGTGCCTGGAGGCAGGGGGCTACCTATGGCTACACCTTC. This sequence joins TRBV30 and TRBJ1-2; 8 nucleotides align to TRBD1. V trimming: 3 bases; J trimming: 4 bases; junction bases outside the gene matches: 4. Germline V gives CDR1 GTSNPN, CDR2 SVGIG (reference sequence). The CDR3 consists of 13 residues.

J is TRBJ2-1 and V is TRBV4-3, with no clear D. There are 13 residues in the CDR3. Germline CDR1 and CDR2: LGHNA and YSLEER. V was pared by 0 bases and J by 4 bases, with 4 bases between. CDR3 protein: CASSQDAYNEQFF. The CDR3 nucleotides read TGCGCCAGCAGCCAAGATGCGTACAATGAGCAGTTCTTC.

Here the CDR3 DNA reads TGTGCCAGCATGACGACTAGGGGATTCAATGAAAAACTGTTTTTT. Translation: CASMTTRGFNEKLFF. The rearrangement uses TRBV6-5 and TRBJ1-4, with TRBD1 as a possible D gene (5 bases). V dropped 7 bases and J dropped 5 bases, with 17 bases sitting between them. This CDR3 spans 15 amino acids. Germline CDR1 MNHEY, CDR2 SVGAGI.

The chain is built from TRBV5-1 and TRBJ2-7; 10 nucleotides line up with TRBD2. This CDR3 has 16 amino acids. Germline V gene lookup returns CDR1 SGHRS and CDR2 YFSETQ. The junction had 5 bases not matched to a gene; V was cut back by 0 bases and J by 2 bases. The CDR3 reads CASSLDTSGITYEQYF. The CDR3 DNA is TGCGCCAGCAGCTTGGACACTAGCGGGATTACCTACGAGCAGTACTTC.

This clone was counted a single time. The genes are TRBV28 and TRBJ2-7, with D uncertain. CDR1 and CDR2 (germline): MDHEN, SYDVKM. CDR3 size: 15 residues. Trimming took off 5 bases at V and 0 bases at J, with 14 bases between the two ends. The CDR3 sequence: CASSPPTPISYEQYF. CDR3 sequence (DNA): TGTGCCAGCAGTCCCCCGACACCAATCTCCTACGAGCAGTACTTC.

The rearrangement uses TRBV7-3 and TRBJ2-6; D may be TRBD2 (6 bases). Germline CDR1 is SGHTA and CDR2 is FQGTGA. The CDR3 spans 13 residues. Trimming left V 2 bases short and J 10 bases short, with 9 bases between. The CDR3 here is CASSLSGTNVLTF. DNA for the CDR3: TGTGCCAGCAGCTTATCGGGGACTAACGTCCTGACTTTC.

The chain carries TRBV28 and TRBJ1-5; 8 bases fit TRBD1. The CDR3 is 14 residues long. Trimming at V came to 7 bases and at J to 7 bases, leaving 9 bases not matched to a gene. Germline CDR1 is MDHEN and CDR2 is SYDVKM. The CDR3 sequence: CASTPDREGQPQHF. The CDR3 bases are TGTGCCAGCACCCCGGACAGGGAAGGACAGCCCCAGCATTTT. Combining the CDR3 with reference TRBV28 and TRBJ1-5 gives the whole variable domain DVKVTQSSRYLVKRTGEKVFLECVQDMDHENMFWYRQDPGLGLRLIYFSYDVKMKEKGDIPEGYSVSREKKERFSLILESASTNQTSMYLCASTPDREGQPQHFGDGTRLSIL.

This rearrangement joins TRBV4-1 to TRBJ1-1; D remains unclear. Trimming removed 0 bases at V and 2 bases at J, with 7 bases between. Germline V CDR1 and CDR2: MGHRA, YSYEKL. The CDR3 has 14 amino acids. The CDR3 DNA reads TGCGCCAGCAGCCAAGATCCGGGTAACACTGAAGCTTTCTTT. Translated: CASSQDPGNTEAFF.

The chain combines TRBV19 with TRBJ2-1; possibly TRBD2 for D (6 bases). The CDR3 runs to 15 residues. Looked up from germline, CDR1 is LNHDA and CDR2 is SQIVND (reference sequence). V dropped 1 base and J dropped 12 bases, with 19 bases sitting between them. Here the CDR3 DNA reads TGTGCCAGTAGTATAGTTGGGACCCCGGACTATTCGCAGTTCTTC. Protein sequence: CASSIVGTPDYSQFF.

This clone has just a few counts. The V and J genes are TRBV28 and TRBJ1-2, with D possibly matching TRBD1 (5 bases). V was cut by 7 bases and J by 4 bases, with 19 bases left in between. The CDR3 loop spans 15 amino acids. Germline V CDR1 and CDR2: MDHEN, SYDVKM. The chain's CDR3 is CASTVGGGELYGYTF. The CDR3, as DNA: TGTGCCAGCACCGTGGGTGGAGGGGAACTCTATGGCTACACCTTC.

The chain uses TRBV28 and TRBJ2-7; tentative D call: TRBD1 (6 bases). This CDR3 region has 14 residues. CDR1 and CDR2 (germline): MDHEN, SYDVKM. V was clipped by 5 bases and J by 6 bases, with 17 bases between them. CDR3 amino acids: CASSPLGQSREQYF. As DNA, the CDR3 is TGTGCCAGCAGTCCGCTTGGACAGAGCCGCGAGCAGTACTTC.

The chain employs TRBV5-4 and TRBJ2-3; the match to TRBD2 covers 7 bases. This CDR3 spans 17 amino acids. V lost 4 bases to trimming and J lost 0 bases; unmatched junction nucleotides: 11. The germline V gene encodes CDR1 SGHNT and CDR2 YYREEE (reference sequence). CDR3 nucleotide sequence: TGTGCCAGCAGCCCGGGGGGAGGGCACTATAGCACAGATACGCAGTATTTT. Protein sequence: CASSPGGGHYSTDTQYF.

The genes are TRBV12-3 or TRBV12-4 and TRBJ1-1; 9 bases are a match to TRBD1. The CDR3 consists of 13 residues. Trimming cost V 6 bases and J 1 base; bases outside gene matches: 0. CDR3 residues: CASRTGGNTEAFF. Here the CDR3 DNA reads TGTGCCAGCAGGACAGGGGGGAACACTGAAGCTTTCTTT.

This clone was found a few times. This chain uses TRBV27 with TRBJ2-7; D may be TRBD2 (5 bases). Germline CDR1 is MNHEY and CDR2 is SMNVEV (reference sequence). Deletions cut 5 bases from V and 4 bases from J, with 12 bases between. The CDR3 loop spans 13 amino acids. The CDR3 DNA reads TGTGCCAGCAGTCCATCCCGGGGTTACGAGCAGTACTTC. Translated: CASSPSRGYEQYF.

DNA of the CDR3: TGCAGCGTTGTATCGCGGAACCCCCGATCTGGAAACACCATATATTTT. Its protein product is CSVVSRNPRSGNTIYF. The chain carries TRBV29-1 and TRBJ1-3; D remains unclear. Trimming removed 4 bases from V and 1 base from J, with 17 bases in between. There are 16 residues in the CDR3. Germline V gene lookup returns CDR1 SQVTM and CDR2 ANQGSEA.